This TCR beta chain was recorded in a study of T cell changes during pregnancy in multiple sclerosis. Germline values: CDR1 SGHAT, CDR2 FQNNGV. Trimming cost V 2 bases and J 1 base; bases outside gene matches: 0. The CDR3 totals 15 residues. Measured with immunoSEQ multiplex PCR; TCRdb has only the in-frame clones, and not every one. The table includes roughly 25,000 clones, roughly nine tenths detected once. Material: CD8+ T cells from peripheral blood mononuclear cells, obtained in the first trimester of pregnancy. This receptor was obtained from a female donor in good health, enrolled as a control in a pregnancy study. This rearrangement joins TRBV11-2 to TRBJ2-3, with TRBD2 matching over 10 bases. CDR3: CASSLLAGGTDTQYF. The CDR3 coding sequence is TGTGCCAGCAGCTTACTAGCGGGGGGCACAGATACGCAGTATTTT.